The 23 T cell receptor beta chains below all came from one sample that was sequenced in a study of T cells in Graves' hyperthyroidism and ophthalmopathy. Amplification of TCR beta CDR3 regions used RNA as the template. First-round RT-PCR of the TCR CDR3 relied on the HTBI primer set. TCRdb re-called the multiplex PCR reads through MiXCR, storing one row per CDR3 protein. The sample has over 700,000 distinct CDR3 sequences; approximately 40% are singletons. Specimen: blood. The receptors come from a man between 18 and 29 years old with Graves' hyperthyroidism.

The rearrangement links TRBV9 to TRBJ1-1; 9 bases agree with TRBD1. After removal of 6 bases from V and 3 bases from J, the junction contained 15 bases not matched to a gene. CDR1 is SGDLS, CDR2 YYNGEE, per germline. The CDR3 spans 17 residues. CDR3: CASNIMGQGDNDTEAFF. DNA for the CDR3: TGTGCCAGCAACATTATGGGACAGGGCGATAACGACACTGAAGCTTTCTTT. The variable domain in full, with the rest retrieved from reference TRBV9 and TRBJ1-1, is DSGVTQTPKHLITATGQRVTLRCSPRSGDLSVYWYQQSLDQGLQFLIQYYNGEERAKGNILERFSAQQFPDLHSELNLSSLELGDSALYFCASNIMGQGDNDTEAFFGQGTRLTVV.

The J gene is TRBJ2-7, the V gene TRBV5-1, with D perhaps matching TRBD1 (6 bases). The length of the CDR3 is 12 residues. CDR1 and CDR2 from the germline V gene are SGHRS and YFSETQ. V lost 3 bases to trimming and J lost 6 bases, with 10 bases between them. The CDR3 loop is CASSYQGPEQYF. CDR3 in DNA: TGCGCCAGCAGCTACCAGGGGCCCGAGCAGTACTTC.

This clonotype occurred many times. The chain has TRBV25-1 and TRBJ1-4, with 9 bases identical to TRBD1. Germline CDR1 MGHDK, CDR2 SYGVNS. V shed 3 bases and J 7 bases; nucleotides not matched to a gene: 3. CDR3 size: 14 residues. Written as DNA, the CDR3 is TGTGCCAGCAGTGAGACAGGGGGAGGTGAAAAACTGTTTTTT. Translated, it gives CASSETGGGEKLFF.

This clonotype was counted ten times or more. The rearrangement joins TRBV29-1 to TRBJ1-4; tentatively, D is TRBD1 (6 bases). Looked up from germline, CDR1 is SQVTM and CDR2 is ANQGSEA. V was pared by 3 bases and J by 7 bases, with 12 bases between. This CDR3 comprises 13 residues. The CDR3 region has the DNA TGCAGCGTTGATTTAGGGGGGGGTGAAAAACTGTTTTTT. Encoded protein: CSVDLGGGEKLFF.

J is TRBJ1-5 and V is TRBV20-1, with D unclear. This CDR3 spans 14 amino acids. Trimming cost V 3 bases and J 4 bases, with 13 bases left between them. The germline V gene has CDR1 DFQATT and CDR2 SNEGSKA (reference sequence). The CDR3 loop reads CSASVGRVNQPQHF. Here the CDR3 DNA reads TGCAGTGCTAGTGTGGGAAGGGTTAATCAGCCCCAGCATTTT.

The table lists this clonotype with a few counts. This sequence joins TRBV5-1 and TRBJ1-1; a weak D match, TRBD1 (6 bases). V lost 3 bases and J lost 6, with 18 bases in between. The CDR3 is made up of 15 amino acids. The germline CDR1 and CDR2 sequences are SGHRS and YFSETQ. CDR3: CASSSLQGISAEAFF. For the CDR3, the DNA is TGCGCCAGCAGCTCCCTACAGGGAATAAGCGCTGAAGCTTTCTTT.

This chain uses TRBV14 with TRBJ1-6; 7 nucleotides align to TRBD1. V lost 0 bases to trimming and J lost 9 bases; unmatched junction nucleotides: 8. Germline values: CDR1 SGHDN, CDR2 FVKESK. There are 16 residues in the CDR3. CDR3 protein: CASSQEGGTDVSPLHF. CDR3 nucleotides: TGTGCCAGCAGCCAAGAGGGAGGGACAGACGTTTCACCCCTCCACTTT.

This clonotype was detected ten times or more. V usage is TRBV29-1 and J usage is TRBJ2-7; D might be TRBD1 or TRBD2, each matching 5 bases. The CDR3 has 14 amino acids. V was pared by 8 bases and J by 0 bases, with 17 bases between. The V gene's germline CDR1 is SQVTM and CDR2 ANQGSEA. CDR3 protein: CSSLGETGSYEQYF. CDR3 sequence (DNA): TGCAGCTCCCTGGGGGAGACTGGCTCCTACGAGCAGTACTTC.

This clonotype occurred a few times. CDR3 region: CASSPKGTTEAFF. The CDR3 nucleotides are TGTGCCAGCAGCCCTAAGGGAACCACTGAAGCTTTCTTT. V and J are TRBV7-9 and TRBJ1-1; no clear D gene. Germline V gene sequence: CDR1 SEHNR, CDR2 FQNEAQ (reference sequence). The CDR3 loop spans 13 amino acids. With 5 bases removed from V and 4 bases from J, the gap between germline ends came to 11 bases. The whole variable domain, remainder taken from reference TRBV7-9 and TRBJ1-1, is DTGVSQNPRHKITKRGQNVTFRCDPISEHNRLYWYRQTLGQGPEFLTYFQNEAQLEKSRLLSDRFSAERPKGSFSTLEIQRTEQGDSAMYLCASSPKGTTEAFFGQGTRLTVV.

This clonotype was counted ten times or more. Here the CDR3 reads CASRVDSYEQYF. The CDR3 DNA reads as TGTGCCAGCAGGGTGGACAGCTACGAGCAGTACTTC. The chain employs TRBV5-5 and TRBJ2-7, with D maybe TRBD1 (6 bases). CDR3 length: 12 amino acids. Germline values: CDR1 SGHKS, CDR2 YYEKEE (reference sequence). Trimming left V 5 bases short and J 3 bases short, with 9 bases between.

The J gene is TRBJ1-2, the V gene TRBV20-1; D gene uncertain. Germline V CDR1 and CDR2: DFQATT, SNEGSKA (reference sequence). Trimming shortened V by 7 bases and J by 3 bases, and 9 bases separated the two germline ends. The CDR3 covers 11 residues. This CDR3 reads CSGSSDYGYTF. CDR3 bases: TGCAGTGGATCGTCAGACTATGGCTACACCTTC.

This clonotype was counted only a few times. The rearrangement joins TRBV7-9 to TRBJ2-7; TRBD1 is a possible D gene (6 bases). There are 18 residues in the CDR3. V was clipped by 1 base and J by 4 bases, with 23 bases between them. Germline CDR1 SEHNR, CDR2 FQNEAQ (reference sequence). The CDR3 sequence is CASSLVPSSRDTLYEQYF. The CDR3 DNA follows: TGTGCCAGCAGCTTAGTACCTTCGTCCCGGGACACCTTATACGAGCAGTACTTC.

This clonotype was recorded many times. V gene TRBV20-1 combines with J gene TRBJ1-1, with D perhaps matching TRBD1 (5 bases). This CDR3 spans 14 amino acids. The V end was cut by 3 bases, the J end by 0 bases, with 11 bases between. Germline CDR1 is DFQATT and CDR2 is SNEGSKA (reference sequence). The CDR3 DNA sequence: TGCAGTGCTAGCTCCGGGACGGTGAACACTGAAGCTTTCTTT. Protein sequence: CSASSGTVNTEAFF.

The V and J genes are TRBV6-5 and TRBJ1-3, with D tentatively TRBD1 (5 bases). The length of the CDR3 is 16 residues. Germline V gene data show CDR1 as MNHEY and CDR2 as SVGAGI. The germline V and J ends were trimmed by 1 base and 4 bases, with 14 bases remaining between them. The CDR3 DNA reads TGTGCCAGCAGTTACTTAAGCGGGGCGCGGGGAAACACCATATATTTT. Encoded protein: CASSYLSGARGNTIYF.

This clonotype was seen repeatedly, ten times or more. The rearrangement uses TRBV13 and TRBJ2-7; D gene ambiguous. This CDR3 has 13 residues. From germline, CDR1 is PRHDT and CDR2 FYEKMQ (reference sequence). Trimming removed 0 bases at V and 7 bases at J, with 10 bases between. CDR3 nucleotides: TGTGCCAGCAGCTTAGGCCCGCGAGGTGAGCAGTACTTC. This sequence encodes CASSLGPRGEQYF.

The count of this clonotype is one. The rearrangement joins TRBV6-5 to TRBJ2-7; D possibly uses TRBD1 or TRBD2 (5 bases each). The CDR3 spans 13 residues. From germline, CDR1 is MNHEY and CDR2 SVGAGI. The V gene lost 6 bases and the J gene lost 6 bases, with 15 bases spanning the gap. CDR3 protein: CASSAPQGREQYF. The DNA of the CDR3 is TGTGCCAGCAGCGCCCCCCAGGGACGCGAGCAGTACTTC.

This clonotype was observed a few times. The CDR3 DNA sequence: TGTGCCAGCAGCCTATTGGGGGCGGGGGAGCAGTACTTC. Translation: CASSLLGAGEQYF. The gene calls are TRBV6-5 and TRBJ2-7; D might be TRBD1 or TRBD2, each matching 6 bases. The germline V and J ends were trimmed by 6 bases and 7 bases, with 16 bases remaining between them. The CDR3 consists of 13 residues. The germline V gene encodes CDR1 MNHEY and CDR2 SVGAGI.

The J gene is TRBJ2-2, the V gene TRBV11-2; D gene ambiguous. In germline, CDR1 is SGHAT, CDR2 FQNNGV. V was cut by 2 bases and J by 0 bases, with 7 bases left in between. The CDR3 covers 15 residues. In nucleotides, the CDR3 is TGTGCCAGCAGCTTAAACCCAACGAACACCGGGGAGCTGTTTTTT. It yields the protein CASSLNPTNTGELFF.

The genes are TRBV7-8 and TRBJ2-2, with D perhaps matching TRBD1 (6 bases). Per germline, CDR1 SGHVS and CDR2 FQNEAQ. Trimming removed 10 bases from V and 7 bases from J, with 10 bases in between. The CDR3 is made up of 11 amino acids. The CDR3 reads CATRGYGELFF. CDR3 DNA sequence: TGTGCCACCAGGGGATACGGGGAGCTGTTTTTT.

A few counts support this clonotype. V and J are TRBV12-3 or TRBV12-4 and TRBJ1-1; 7 positions agree with TRBD1. This CDR3 has 15 residues. The V and J ends lost 6 bases and 1 base, in that order; junction bases with no gene match: 8. The CDR3 is CASSLTGLENTEAFF. The CDR3 nucleotides read TGTGCCAGCAGCTTGACAGGGTTGGAGAACACTGAAGCTTTCTTT.

This clonotype occurred a few times. V usage is TRBV27 and J usage is TRBJ1-1; D possibly corresponds to TRBD1 (6 bases). Germline V CDR1 and CDR2: MNHEY, SMNVEV (reference sequence). Trimming took off 9 bases at V and 1 base at J, with 15 bases between the two ends. The CDR3 has 14 residues. CDR3 sequence reads: CASRTGQTNTEAFF. For the CDR3, the DNA is TGTGCCAGTAGAACTGGACAGACGAACACTGAAGCTTTCTTT.

This clonotype was recorded many times. The chain recombines TRBV29-1 with TRBJ1-1; D unclear. Germline CDR1 is SQVTM and CDR2 is ANQGSEA. Trimming removed 4 bases at V and 4 bases at J, with 13 bases between. This CDR3 has 13 amino acids. CDR3 loop: CSVAQRLGTEAFF. Here the CDR3 DNA reads TGCAGCGTTGCTCAGCGACTTGGCACTGAAGCTTTCTTT.

This clonotype appeared a few times. This chain joins TRBV4-1 and TRBJ2-7; 10 bases are shared with TRBD2. CDR3 length: 15 amino acids. Germline trimming cut 0 bases from V and 4 bases from J; bases unmatched to any gene: 3. From germline, CDR1 is MGHRA and CDR2 YSYEKL. Here the CDR3 reads CASSQEGTSVYEQYF. The CDR3, as DNA: TGCGCCAGCAGCCAAGAAGGGACTAGCGTATACGAGCAGTACTTC.